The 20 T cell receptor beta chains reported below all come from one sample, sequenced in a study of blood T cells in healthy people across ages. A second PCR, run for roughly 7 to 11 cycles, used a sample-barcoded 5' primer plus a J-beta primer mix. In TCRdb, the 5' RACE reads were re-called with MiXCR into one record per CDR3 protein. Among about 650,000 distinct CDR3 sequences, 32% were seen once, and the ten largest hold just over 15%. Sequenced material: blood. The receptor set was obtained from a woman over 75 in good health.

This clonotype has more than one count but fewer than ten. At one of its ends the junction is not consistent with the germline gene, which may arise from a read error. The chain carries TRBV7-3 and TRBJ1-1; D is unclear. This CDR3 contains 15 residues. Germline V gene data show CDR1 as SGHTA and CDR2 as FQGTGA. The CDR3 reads CASSLTASGNTGAFF. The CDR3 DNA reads TGTGCCAGCAGCTTAACGGCAAGTGGGAACACTGGAGCTTTCTTT.

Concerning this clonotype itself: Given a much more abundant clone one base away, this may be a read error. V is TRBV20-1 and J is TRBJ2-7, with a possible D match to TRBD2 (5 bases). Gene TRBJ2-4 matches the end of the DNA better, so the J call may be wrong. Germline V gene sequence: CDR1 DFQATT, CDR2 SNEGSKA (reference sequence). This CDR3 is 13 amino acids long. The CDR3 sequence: CSACSADKNIQYF. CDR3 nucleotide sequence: TGCAGTGCTTGTAGCGCAGACAAAAACATTCAGTACTTC.

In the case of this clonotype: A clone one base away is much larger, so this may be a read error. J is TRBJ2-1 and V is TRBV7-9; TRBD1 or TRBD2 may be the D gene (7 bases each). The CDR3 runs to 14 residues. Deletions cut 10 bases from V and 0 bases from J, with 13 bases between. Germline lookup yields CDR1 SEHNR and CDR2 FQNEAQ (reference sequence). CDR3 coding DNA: TGTGCCACCGCAGGGGGGGTCTCCTACAATGAGCAGTTCTTC. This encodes CATAGGVSYNEQFF.

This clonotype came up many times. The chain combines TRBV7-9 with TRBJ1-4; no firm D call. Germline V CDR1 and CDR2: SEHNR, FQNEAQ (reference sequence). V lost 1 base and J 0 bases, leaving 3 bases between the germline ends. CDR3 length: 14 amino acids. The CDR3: CASSLDTTNEKLFF. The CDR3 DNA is TGTGCCAGCAGCTTAGACACAACTAATGAAAAACTGTTTTTT.

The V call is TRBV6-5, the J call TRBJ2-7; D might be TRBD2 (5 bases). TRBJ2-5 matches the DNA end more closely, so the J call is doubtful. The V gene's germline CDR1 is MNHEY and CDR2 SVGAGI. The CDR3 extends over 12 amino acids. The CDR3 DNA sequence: TGTGCCAGCAGTTACGGCCGGGGGACCCAGTACTTC. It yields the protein CASSYGRGTQYF.

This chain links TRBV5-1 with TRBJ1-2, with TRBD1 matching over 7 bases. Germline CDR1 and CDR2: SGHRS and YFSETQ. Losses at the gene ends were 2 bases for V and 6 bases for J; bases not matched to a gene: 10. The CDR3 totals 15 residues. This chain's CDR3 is CASSFRGQLGDGYTF. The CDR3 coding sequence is TGCGCCAGCAGCTTCCGGGGACAGCTTGGGGATGGCTACACCTTC.

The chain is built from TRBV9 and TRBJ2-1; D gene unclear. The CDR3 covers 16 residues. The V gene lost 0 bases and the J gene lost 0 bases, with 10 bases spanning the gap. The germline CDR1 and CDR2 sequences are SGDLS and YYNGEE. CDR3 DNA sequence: TGTGCCAGCAGCGTAGATGAGTTTCGCTCCTACAATGAGCAGTTCTTC. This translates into CASSVDEFRSYNEQFF.

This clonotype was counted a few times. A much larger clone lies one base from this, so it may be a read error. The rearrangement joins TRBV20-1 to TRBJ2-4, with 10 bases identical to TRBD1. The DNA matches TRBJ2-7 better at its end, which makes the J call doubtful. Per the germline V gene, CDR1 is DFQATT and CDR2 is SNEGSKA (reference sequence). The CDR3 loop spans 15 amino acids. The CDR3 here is CSARGKDRGTYEQYF. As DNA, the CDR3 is TGCAGTGCTAGAGGCAAGGACAGGGGGACCTACGAGCAGTACTTC.

CDR3 bases: TGTGCCAGCAGCTTAAGGAGGGAGAGCACAGATACGCAGTATTTT. This sequence encodes CASSLRRESTDTQYF. V gene TRBV7-2 combines with J gene TRBJ2-3, with a possible D match to TRBD2 (6 bases). Germline CDR1 is SGHTA and CDR2 is FQGNSA. The CDR3 totals 15 residues. V lost 2 bases and J lost 0, with 9 bases in between.

CDR3 sequence (DNA): TGTGCCAGCAGCATCCAGGGAGCGGGGAAAGAGACCCAGTACTTC. Encoded protein: CASSIQGAGKETQYF. The chain links TRBV7-8 to TRBJ2-5, with 7 bases aligning to TRBD2. CDR3 length: 15 amino acids. V dropped 5 bases and J dropped 3; count of bases not matched to a gene: 9. Germline assignment: CDR1 SGHVS and CDR2 FQNEAQ.

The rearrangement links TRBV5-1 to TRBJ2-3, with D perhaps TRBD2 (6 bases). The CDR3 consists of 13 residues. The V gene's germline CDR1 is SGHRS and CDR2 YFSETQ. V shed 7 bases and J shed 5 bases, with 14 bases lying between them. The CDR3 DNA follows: TGCGCCAGCTCCTCCCAGGAGGGAGATACGCAGTATTTT. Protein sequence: CASSSQEGDTQYF.

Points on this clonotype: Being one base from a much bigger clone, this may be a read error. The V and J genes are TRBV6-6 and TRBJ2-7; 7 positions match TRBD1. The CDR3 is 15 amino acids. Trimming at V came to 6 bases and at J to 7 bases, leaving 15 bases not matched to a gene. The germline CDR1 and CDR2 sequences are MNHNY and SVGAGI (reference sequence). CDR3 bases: TGTGCCAGCAGATCTGTCGAGGGGGCCTACAATGAGCAGTACTTC. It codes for CASRSVEGAYNEQYF.

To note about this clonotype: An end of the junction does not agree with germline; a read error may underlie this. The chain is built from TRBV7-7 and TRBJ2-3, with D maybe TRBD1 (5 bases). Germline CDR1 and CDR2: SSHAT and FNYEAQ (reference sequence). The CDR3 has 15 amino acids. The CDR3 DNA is TGTGCTAGCAGCTTAGCCCCAGGTGGCACAGGTACGCAGTATTTT. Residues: CASSLAPGGTGTQYF.

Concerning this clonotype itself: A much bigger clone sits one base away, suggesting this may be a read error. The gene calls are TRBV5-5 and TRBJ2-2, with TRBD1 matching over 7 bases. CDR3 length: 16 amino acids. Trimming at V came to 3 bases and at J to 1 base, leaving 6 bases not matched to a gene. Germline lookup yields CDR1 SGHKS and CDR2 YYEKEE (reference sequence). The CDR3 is CASSCTGTVNTGELFF. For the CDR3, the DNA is TGTGCCAGCAGCTGCACCGGGACAGTGAACACCGGGGAGCTGTTTTTT.

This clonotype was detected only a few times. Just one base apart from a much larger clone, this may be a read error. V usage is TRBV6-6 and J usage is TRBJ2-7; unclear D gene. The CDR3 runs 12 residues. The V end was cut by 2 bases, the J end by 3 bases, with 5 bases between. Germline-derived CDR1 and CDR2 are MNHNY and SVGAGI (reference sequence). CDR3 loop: CASSYDGYEQYF. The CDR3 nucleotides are TGTGCCAGCAGTTACGACGGCTACGAGCAGTACTTC.

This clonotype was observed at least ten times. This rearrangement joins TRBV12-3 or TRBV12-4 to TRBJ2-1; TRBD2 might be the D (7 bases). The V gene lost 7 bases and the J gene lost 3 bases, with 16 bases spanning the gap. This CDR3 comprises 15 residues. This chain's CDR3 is CASTWGGLDYNEQFF. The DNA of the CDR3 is TGTGCCAGCACCTGGGGGGGGCTTGACTACAATGAGCAGTTCTTC.

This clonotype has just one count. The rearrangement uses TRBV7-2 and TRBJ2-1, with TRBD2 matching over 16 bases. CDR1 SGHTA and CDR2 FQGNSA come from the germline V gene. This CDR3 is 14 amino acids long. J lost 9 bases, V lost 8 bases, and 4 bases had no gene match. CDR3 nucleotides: TGTGCCAGCTCGGGACTAGCGGGAGGGGTTGAGCAGTTCTTC. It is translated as CASSGLAGGVEQFF.

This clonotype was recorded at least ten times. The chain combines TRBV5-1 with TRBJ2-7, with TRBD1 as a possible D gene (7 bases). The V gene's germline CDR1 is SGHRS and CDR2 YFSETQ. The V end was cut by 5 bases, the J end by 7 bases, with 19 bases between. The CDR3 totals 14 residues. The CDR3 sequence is CASSVRGVPGEQYF. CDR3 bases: TGCGCCAGCAGTGTCAGGGGGGTACCGGGGGAGCAGTACTTC.

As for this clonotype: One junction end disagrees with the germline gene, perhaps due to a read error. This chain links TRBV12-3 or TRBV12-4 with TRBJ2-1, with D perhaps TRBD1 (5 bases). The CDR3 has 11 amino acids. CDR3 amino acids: CASSSYRKQFF. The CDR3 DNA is TGTGCCAGCAGTTCCTACAGGAAGCAGTTCTTT.

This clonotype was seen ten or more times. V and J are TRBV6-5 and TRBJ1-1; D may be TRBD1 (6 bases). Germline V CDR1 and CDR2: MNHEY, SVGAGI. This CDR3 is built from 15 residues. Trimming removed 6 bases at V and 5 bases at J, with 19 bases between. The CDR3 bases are TGTGCCAGCAGCTCTCCGGGGGCAGGAGGGACTGAAGCTTTCTTT. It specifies CASSSPGAGGTEAFF.